The sequence of this T cell receptor (beta chain) was determined in a study of blood T cell repertoires in COVID-19. Using immunoSEQ multiplex PCR, the repertoire was profiled, and TCRdb retains in-frame clones only, with some absent. The repertoire consists of about 300,000 clones, with around nine tenths occurring once and the leading ten covering approximately 2%. Sequences were obtained from peripheral blood. The source is a young woman with COVID-19, enrolled during active disease.

CDR3 sequence: CASSGDRGGRQPQHF. The DNA of the CDR3 is TGTGCCAGCAGCGGGGACAGGGGGGGAAGGCAGCCCCAGCATTTT. The chain employs TRBV7-9 and TRBJ1-5; 11 bases are shared with TRBD1. Per germline, CDR1 SEHNR and CDR2 FQNEAQ (reference sequence). J lost 7 bases, V lost 5 bases, and 7 bases had no gene match. This CDR3 comprises 15 residues.